Reported below is one T cell receptor beta chain. The data were taken from a study of technical replicates of blood from a few donors. Trimming pared 6 bases from V and 11 bases from J, leaving 14 bases between. The CDR3 has 12 residues. Germline V CDR1 and CDR2: SGHTA, FQGNSA. Clones were sequenced by immunoSEQ multiplex PCR, and TCRdb holds only the in-frame ones, with some missing. The table shows 56,000 or so clones, with 90% to 95% occurring only once. The source is a human donor in good health. Some clones in this sample may be carry-over from other donors' samples. The V and J genes are TRBV7-2 and TRBJ1-3; possible D gene TRBD1, 5 bases. The sequenced material came from PBMCs. CDR3 residues: CASRPRQTSIYF. CDR3 in DNA: TGTGCCAGCAGACCAAGACAGACGTCCATATATTTT.